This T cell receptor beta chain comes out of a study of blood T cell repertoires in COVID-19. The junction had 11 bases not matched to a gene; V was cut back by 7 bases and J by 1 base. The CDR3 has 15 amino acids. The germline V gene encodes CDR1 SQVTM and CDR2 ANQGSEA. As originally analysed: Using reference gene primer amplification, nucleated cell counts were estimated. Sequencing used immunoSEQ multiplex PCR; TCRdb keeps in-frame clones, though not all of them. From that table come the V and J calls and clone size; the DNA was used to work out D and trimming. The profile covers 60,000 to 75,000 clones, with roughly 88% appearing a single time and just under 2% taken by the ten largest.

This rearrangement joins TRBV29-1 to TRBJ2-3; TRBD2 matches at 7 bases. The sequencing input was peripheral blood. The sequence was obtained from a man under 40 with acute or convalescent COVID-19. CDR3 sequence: CSAAGRTGGTDTQYF. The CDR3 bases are TGCAGCGCAGCGGGACGGACGGGGGGCACAGATACGCAGTATTTT.